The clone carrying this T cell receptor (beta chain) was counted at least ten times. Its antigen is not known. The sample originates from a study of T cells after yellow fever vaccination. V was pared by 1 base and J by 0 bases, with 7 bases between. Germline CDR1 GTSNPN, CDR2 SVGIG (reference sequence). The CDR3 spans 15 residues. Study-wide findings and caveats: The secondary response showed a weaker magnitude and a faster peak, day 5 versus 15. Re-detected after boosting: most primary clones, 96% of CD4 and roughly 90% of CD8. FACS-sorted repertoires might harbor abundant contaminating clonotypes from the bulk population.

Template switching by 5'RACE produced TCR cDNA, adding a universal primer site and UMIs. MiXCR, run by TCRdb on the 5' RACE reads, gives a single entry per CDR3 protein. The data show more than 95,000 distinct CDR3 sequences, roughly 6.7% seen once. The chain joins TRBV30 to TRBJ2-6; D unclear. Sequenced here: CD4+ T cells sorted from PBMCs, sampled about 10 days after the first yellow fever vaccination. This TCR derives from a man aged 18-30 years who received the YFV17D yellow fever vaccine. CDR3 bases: TGTGCCTGGAGTGCTCCCGGCTCTGGGGCCAACGTCCTGACTTTC. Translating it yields CAWSAPGSGANVLTF.